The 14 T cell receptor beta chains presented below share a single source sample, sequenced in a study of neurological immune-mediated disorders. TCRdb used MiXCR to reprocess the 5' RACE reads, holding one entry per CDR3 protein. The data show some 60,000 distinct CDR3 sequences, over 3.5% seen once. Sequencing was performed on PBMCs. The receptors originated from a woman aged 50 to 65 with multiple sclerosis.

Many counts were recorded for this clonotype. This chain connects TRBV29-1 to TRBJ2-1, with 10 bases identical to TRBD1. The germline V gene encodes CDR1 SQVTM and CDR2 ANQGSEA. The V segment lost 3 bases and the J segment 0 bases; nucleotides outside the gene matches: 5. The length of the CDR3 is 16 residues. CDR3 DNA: TGCAGCGTTGAGGGACAGGGGTCGAGCTCCTACAATGAGCAGTTCTTC. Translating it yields CSVEGQGSSSYNEQFF.

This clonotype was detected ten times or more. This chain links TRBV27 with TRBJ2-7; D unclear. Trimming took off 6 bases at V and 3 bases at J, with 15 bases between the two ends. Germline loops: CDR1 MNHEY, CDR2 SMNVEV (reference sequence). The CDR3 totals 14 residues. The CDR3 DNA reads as TGTGCCAGCAGCCCCCTCGGGCGGATCTACGAGCAGTACTTC. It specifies CASSPLGRIYEQYF.

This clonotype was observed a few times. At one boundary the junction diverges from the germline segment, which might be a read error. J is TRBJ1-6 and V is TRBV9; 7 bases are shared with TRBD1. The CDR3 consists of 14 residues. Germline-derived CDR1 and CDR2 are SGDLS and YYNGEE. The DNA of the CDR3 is TGTGCCAGCAGCGGCGACAGGGTCGGGTCACCCCTCAACTTT. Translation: CASSGDRVGSPLNF.

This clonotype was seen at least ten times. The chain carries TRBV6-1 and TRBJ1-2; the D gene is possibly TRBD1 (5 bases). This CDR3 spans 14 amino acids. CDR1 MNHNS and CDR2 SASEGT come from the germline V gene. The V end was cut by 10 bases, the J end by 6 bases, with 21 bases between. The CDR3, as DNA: TGTGCCACCTCACCTACGTGGGTAGGGGATGGCTACACCTTC. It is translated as CATSPTWVGDGYTF.

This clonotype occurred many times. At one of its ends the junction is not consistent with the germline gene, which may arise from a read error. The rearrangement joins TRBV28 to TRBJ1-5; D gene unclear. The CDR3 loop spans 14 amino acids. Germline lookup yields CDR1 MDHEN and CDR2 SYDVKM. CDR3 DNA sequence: TGTGCCAGCAGTTTGGGGTTCGGGGTTCAGCCCCAGAATTTT. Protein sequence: CASSLGFGVQPQNF.

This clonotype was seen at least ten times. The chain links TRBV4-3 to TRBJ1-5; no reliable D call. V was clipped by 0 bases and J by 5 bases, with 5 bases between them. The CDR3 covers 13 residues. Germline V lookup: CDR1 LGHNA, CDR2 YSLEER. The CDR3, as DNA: TGCGCCAGCAGCCAAGATAGGGATCAGCCCCAGCATTTT. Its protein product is CASSQDRDQPQHF.

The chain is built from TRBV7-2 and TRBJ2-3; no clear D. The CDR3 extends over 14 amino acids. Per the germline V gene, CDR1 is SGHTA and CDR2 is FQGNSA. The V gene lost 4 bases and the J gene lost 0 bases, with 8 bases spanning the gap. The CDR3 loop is CASSSYPSTDTQYF. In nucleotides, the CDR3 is TGTGCCAGCAGCTCATACCCTAGCACAGATACGCAGTATTTT.

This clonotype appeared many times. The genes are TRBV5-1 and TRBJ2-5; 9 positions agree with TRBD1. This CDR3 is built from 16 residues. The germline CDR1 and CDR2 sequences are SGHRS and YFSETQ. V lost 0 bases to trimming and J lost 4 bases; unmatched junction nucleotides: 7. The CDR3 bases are TGCGCCAGCAGCTTGGGGGACAGGGTAGCGGGAGAGACCCAGTACTTC. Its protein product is CASSLGDRVAGETQYF.

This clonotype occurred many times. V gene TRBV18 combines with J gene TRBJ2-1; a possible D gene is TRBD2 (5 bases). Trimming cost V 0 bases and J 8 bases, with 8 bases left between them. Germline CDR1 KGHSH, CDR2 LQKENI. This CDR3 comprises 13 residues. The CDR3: CASSPPRADEQFF. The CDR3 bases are TGTGCCAGCTCACCACCGAGGGCCGATGAGCAGTTCTTC.

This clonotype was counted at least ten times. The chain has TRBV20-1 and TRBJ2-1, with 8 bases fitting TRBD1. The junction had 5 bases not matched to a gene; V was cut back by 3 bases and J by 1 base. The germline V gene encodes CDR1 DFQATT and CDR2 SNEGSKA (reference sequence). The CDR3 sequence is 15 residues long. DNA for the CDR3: TGCAGTGCTAGGGACCGGGACAGGTCCTACAATGAGCAGTTCTTC. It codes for CSARDRDRSYNEQFF.

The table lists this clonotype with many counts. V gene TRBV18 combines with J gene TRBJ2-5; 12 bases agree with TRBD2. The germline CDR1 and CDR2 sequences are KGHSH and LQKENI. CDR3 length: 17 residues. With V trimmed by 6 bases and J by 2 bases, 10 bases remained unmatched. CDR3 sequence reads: CASSFSSGRGRQETQYF. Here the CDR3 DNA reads TGTGCCAGCTCCTTCTCTAGCGGGAGGGGTCGGCAAGAGACCCAGTACTTC.

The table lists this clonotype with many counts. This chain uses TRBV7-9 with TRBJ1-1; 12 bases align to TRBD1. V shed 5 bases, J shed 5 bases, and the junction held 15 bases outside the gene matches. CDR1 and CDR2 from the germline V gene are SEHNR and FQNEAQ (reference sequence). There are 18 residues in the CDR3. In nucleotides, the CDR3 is TGTGCCAGCAGCGTCTACTCCGGGACAGGGGGCGTAGGTACTGAAGCTTTCTTT. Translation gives CASSVYSGTGGVGTEAFF.

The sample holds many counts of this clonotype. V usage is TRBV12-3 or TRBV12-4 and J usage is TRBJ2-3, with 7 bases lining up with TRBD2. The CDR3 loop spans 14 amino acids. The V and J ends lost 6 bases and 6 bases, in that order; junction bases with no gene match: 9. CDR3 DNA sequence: TGTGCCAGCAGCGCCACGGGGCGGGAGGATACGCAGTATTTT. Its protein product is CASSATGREDTQYF.

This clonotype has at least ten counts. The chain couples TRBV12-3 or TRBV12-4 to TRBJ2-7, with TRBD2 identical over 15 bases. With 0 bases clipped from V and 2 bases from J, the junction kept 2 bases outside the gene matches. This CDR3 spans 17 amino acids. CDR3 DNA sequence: TGTGCCAGCAGTTTAGCTAGGACTAGCGGGAGGGCCTACGAGCAGTACTTC. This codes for CASSLARTSGRAYEQYF.